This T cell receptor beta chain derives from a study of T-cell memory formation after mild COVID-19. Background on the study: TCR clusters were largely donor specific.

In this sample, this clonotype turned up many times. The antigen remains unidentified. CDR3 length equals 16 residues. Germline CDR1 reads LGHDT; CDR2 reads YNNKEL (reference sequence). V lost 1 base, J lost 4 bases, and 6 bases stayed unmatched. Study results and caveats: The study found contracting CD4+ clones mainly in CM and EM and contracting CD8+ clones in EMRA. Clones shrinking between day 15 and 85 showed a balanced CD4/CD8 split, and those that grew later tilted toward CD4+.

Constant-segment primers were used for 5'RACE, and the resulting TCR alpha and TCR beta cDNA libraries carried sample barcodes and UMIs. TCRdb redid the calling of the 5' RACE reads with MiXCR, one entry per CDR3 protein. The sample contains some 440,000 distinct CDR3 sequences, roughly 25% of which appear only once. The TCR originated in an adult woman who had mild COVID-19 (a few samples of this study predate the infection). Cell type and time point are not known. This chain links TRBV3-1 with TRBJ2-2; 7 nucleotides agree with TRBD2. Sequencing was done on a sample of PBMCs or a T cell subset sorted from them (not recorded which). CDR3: CASSQAGGSATGELFF. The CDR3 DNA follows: TGTGCCAGCAGCCAAGCTGGCGGGAGCGCCACCGGGGAGCTGTTTTTT.